This T cell receptor (beta chain) derives from a study of T-cell reconstitution after alpha-beta-depleted transplantation in children. This clonotype has at least ten counts. Unique molecular identifiers were incorporated during preparation of the TCRbeta library. TCRdb re-derived calls from the PCR reads in MiXCR, one entry per CDR3 protein. The table includes some 500,000 distinct CDR3 sequences, around 16% detected once. Germline values: CDR1 MGHRA, CDR2 YSYEKL. The V segment lost 1 base and the J segment 3 bases; nucleotides outside the gene matches: 9. CDR3 length: 17 amino acids. This chain joins TRBV4-1 and TRBJ2-1; the match to TRBD2 covers 7 bases. This sequence was found in a human donor who donated a stem cell graft to a child with acute lymphoblastic leukemia. Sample: PBMCs from the stem cell graft donor, taken from the stem cell graft. This CDR3 is CASSQGLLAWIYNEQFF. For the CDR3, the DNA is TGCGCCAGCAGCCAAGGCCTACTAGCGTGGATCTACAATGAGCAGTTCTTC.